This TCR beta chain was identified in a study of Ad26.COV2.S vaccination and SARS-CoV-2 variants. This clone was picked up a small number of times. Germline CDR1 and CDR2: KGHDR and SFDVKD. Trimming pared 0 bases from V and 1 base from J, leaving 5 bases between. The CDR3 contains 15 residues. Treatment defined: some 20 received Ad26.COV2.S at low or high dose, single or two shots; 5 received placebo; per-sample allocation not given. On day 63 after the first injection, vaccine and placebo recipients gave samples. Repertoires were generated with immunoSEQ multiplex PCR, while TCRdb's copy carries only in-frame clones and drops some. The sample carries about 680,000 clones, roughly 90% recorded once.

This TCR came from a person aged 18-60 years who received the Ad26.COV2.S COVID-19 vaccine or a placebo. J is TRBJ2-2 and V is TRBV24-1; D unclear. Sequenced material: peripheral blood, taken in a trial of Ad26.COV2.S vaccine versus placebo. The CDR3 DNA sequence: TGTGCCACCAGTGATTTGCAATGGAACACCGGGGAGCTGTTTTTT. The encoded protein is CATSDLQWNTGELFF.